Below are 13 T cell receptor beta chains sequenced from a single sample in a study of cytomegalovirus exposure and HLA in healthy donors (dated by TCRdb to 2016 to 2017). The library was obtained by the immunoSEQ multiplex PCR assay. The multiplex PCR relied on a mix of 60 forward primers for TCR Vbeta segments and 13 reverse primers for TCR Jbeta segments. As stored in TCRdb, this immuneACCESS dataset retains in-frame rearrangements with V and J assigned. A fraction of the clones does not appear; measured against another copy, unresolved V genes explain less than half of the discrepancy, and the remainder lacks a known reason. The sample profile shows approximately 170,000 clones; more than 80% of them were found once. In total, the top ten clones hold about 2.4% of the sample. The sequenced sample was PBMCs. The source is a male donor in good health and CMV-seronegative.

V and J are TRBV6-5 and TRBJ2-5, with 7 bases fitting TRBD2. CDR1 MNHEY and CDR2 SVGAGI come from the germline V gene. J lost 3 bases, V lost 4 bases, and 5 bases had no gene match. CDR3 length: 14 residues. CDR3 in DNA: TGTGCCAGCAGTTCACCTAGCGGCAAAGAGACCCAGTACTTC. This sequence encodes CASSSPSGKETQYF.

This clone was recorded only once. The chain carries TRBV7-9 and TRBJ2-5, with D perhaps matching TRBD2 (6 bases). The CDR3 extends over 16 amino acids. Per germline, CDR1 SEHNR and CDR2 FQNEAQ (reference sequence). The V end lost 5 bases, the J end lost 0 bases, and 16 bases lay between the germline ends. This chain's CDR3 is CASSRGLWEDQETQYF. The CDR3, as DNA: TGTGCCAGCAGCAGGGGCTTATGGGAGGACCAAGAGACCCAGTACTTC.

The chain carries TRBV11-2 and TRBJ2-7, with D possibly matching TRBD2 (5 bases). V lost 7 bases, J lost 1 base, and 14 bases lay in between. The CDR3 totals 14 residues. Germline values: CDR1 SGHAT, CDR2 FQNNGV. The CDR3 reads CASTQRRGSYEQYF. Written as DNA, the CDR3 is TGTGCCAGCACCCAAAGACGGGGTTCCTACGAGCAGTACTTC.

This chain joins TRBV28 and TRBJ2-4, with 7 positions matching TRBD2. This CDR3 comprises 20 residues. Looked up from germline, CDR1 is MDHEN and CDR2 is SYDVKM. V gave up 2 bases and J gave up 0 bases; unmatched junction bases: 16. The CDR3 DNA follows: TGTGCCAGCAGTTTACCCCAAGCGGGATCGGGGTATTTAGCCAAAAACATTCAGTACTTC. It yields the protein CASSLPQAGSGYLAKNIQYF.

This clone was recorded once. V usage is TRBV7-2 and J usage is TRBJ1-2; 8 nucleotides align to TRBD1. The CDR3 consists of 15 residues. V lost 2 bases to trimming and J lost 5 bases; unmatched junction nucleotides: 7. Germline CDR1 reads SGHTA; CDR2 reads FQGNSA. CDR3 loop: CASSLIPTGVYGYTF. The CDR3 nucleotides read TGTGCCAGCAGCTTAATCCCGACAGGGGTATATGGCTACACCTTC.

The gene calls are TRBV28 and TRBJ2-5; D uncertain. Germline loops: CDR1 MDHEN, CDR2 SYDVKM. V dropped 3 bases and J dropped 5 bases, with 13 bases sitting between them. The CDR3 contains 14 residues. CDR3 coding DNA: TGTGCCAGCAGTTTGGCAGGTGGTGTGGAGACCCAGTACTTC. This codes for CASSLAGGVETQYF. Looking up the rest from reference TRBV28 and TRBJ2-5 gives the full variable domain: DVKVTQSSRYLVKRTGEKVFLECVQDMDHENMFWYRQDPGLGLRLIYFSYDVKMKEKGDIPEGYSVSREKKERFSLILESASTNQTSMYLCASSLAGGVETQYFGPGTRLLVL.

For the CDR3, the DNA is TGTGCCAGCAGTGGTTCCCGGAGCACAGATACGCAGTATTTT. Its translation is CASSGSRSTDTQYF. This chain uses TRBV2 with TRBJ2-3; D is ambiguous. CDR1 is SNHLY, CDR2 FYNNEI, per germline. V was cut by 4 bases and J by 0 bases, with 8 bases left in between. The CDR3 is made up of 14 amino acids.

This chain joins TRBV27 and TRBJ1-6, with D possibly TRBD1 on 6 matching bases. With 4 bases removed from V and 10 bases from J, the gap between germline ends came to 14 bases. Germline V gene sequence: CDR1 MNHEY, CDR2 SMNVEV (reference sequence). This CDR3 is built from 14 residues. The CDR3 spells CASSYGGELSPLHF. The CDR3, as DNA: TGTGCCAGCAGTTATGGGGGCGAATTGTCACCCCTCCACTTT.

The chain has TRBV11-2 and TRBJ2-3; 12 positions match TRBD2. The CDR3 loop spans 15 amino acids. Germline loops: CDR1 SGHAT, CDR2 FQNNGV. Unmatched junction bases numbered 7, after V lost 6 bases and J lost 6 bases. The chain's CDR3 is CASRKGLAGPDTQYF. The CDR3 DNA follows: TGTGCCAGCAGGAAAGGACTAGCGGGACCCGATACGCAGTATTTT.

The rearrangement uses TRBV10-3 and TRBJ2-3, with D perhaps matching TRBD2 (6 bases). V was pared by 0 bases and J by 2 bases, with 12 bases between. The length of the CDR3 is 16 residues. CDR1 and CDR2 from the germline V gene are ENHRY and SYGVKD. CDR3 DNA sequence: TGTGCCATCAGTGAGTCGGGGGGTTATCCCACAGATACGCAGTATTTT. Its protein product is CAISESGGYPTDTQYF.

The chain uses TRBV5-4 and TRBJ2-5, with 7 bases fitting TRBD1. With 4 bases clipped from V and 4 bases from J, the junction kept 10 bases outside the gene matches. CDR3 length equals 15 residues. Germline assignment: CDR1 SGHNT and CDR2 YYREEE (reference sequence). In DNA form, the CDR3 reads TGTGCCAGCAGCCCCCTGGGACAGTCGGGAGAGACCCAGTACTTC. Protein sequence: CASSPLGQSGETQYF.

This clone occurred once. The chain recombines TRBV6-5 with TRBJ1-5, with D possibly matching TRBD1 (6 bases). The CDR3 covers 15 residues. The germline V gene has CDR1 MNHEY and CDR2 SVGAGI. V dropped 7 bases and J dropped 2 bases, with 15 bases sitting between them. In DNA form, the CDR3 reads TGTGCCAGCACTAAAGGGGGAGACGGCAATCAGCCCCAGCATTTT. Its translation: CASTKGGDGNQPQHF.

A few counts support this clone. The chain recombines TRBV6-5 with TRBJ2-1; D might be TRBD1 (7 bases). The length of the CDR3 is 16 residues. Germline CDR1 MNHEY, CDR2 SVGAGI. The V and J ends lost 2 bases and 5 bases respectively, with 16 bases between them. DNA for the CDR3: TGTGCCAGCAGTTACGGAGGGGGCGGGACACACAATGAGCAGTTCTTC. Translated: CASSYGGGGTHNEQFF.